The text below deals with one T cell receptor (beta chain). Sequencing was performed with immunoSEQ multiplex PCR; in TCRdb, only in-frame clones are kept and a portion is missing. The repertoire holds 25,000 to 30,000 clones, with 70% to 85% as singletons. The sample comes from a study of OX40 agonist ivuxolimab in advanced cancers. Across the whole study: Dose-escalation patients were diagnosed with hepatocellular carcinoma, melanoma, renal cell cancer or head and neck cancer.

The germline V gene has CDR1 PRHDT and CDR2 FYEKMQ (reference sequence). The V and J ends lost 1 base and 4 bases respectively, with 14 bases between them. The CDR3 spans 17 residues. This TCR came from an adult with an advanced solid tumor such as melanoma, head and neck, liver or kidney cancer. This chain joins TRBV13 and TRBJ2-6, with D tentatively TRBD1 (5 bases). This material consisted of CD4+ or CD8+ T cells sorted from blood, taken in a trial of the OX40 agonist ivuxolimab. CDR3 region: CASSLALRAPGANVLTF. Written as DNA, the CDR3 is TGTGCCAGCAGCTTAGCCCTCAGGGCCCCCGGGGCCAACGTCCTGACTTTC. The full variable domain, rest sourced from reference TRBV13 and TRBJ2-6, is AAGVIQSPRHLIKEKRETATLKCYPIPRHDTVYWYQQGPGQDPQFLISFYEKMQSDKGSIPDRFSAQQFSDYHSELNMSSLELGDSALYFCASSLALRAPGANVLTFGAGSRLTVL.